The T cell receptor beta chain described here comes from a study of cytomegalovirus exposure and HLA in healthy donors. The study, taken as a whole, reports: A later analysis found first-cohort TCR clusters tended to co-occur in the 90 to 150 validation repertoires. Cytomegalovirus-associated status was assigned to around 160 TCR beta chains. Some public TCRs appeared in many individuals, while most sequences were rare. Reported results showed that the classifier diagnosed cytomegalovirus status with high specificity and sensitivity.

Sequencing used immunoSEQ multiplex PCR; TCRdb keeps in-frame clones, though not all of them. Here the sample spans tens of thousands of clones, 95% to 97% being singletons. Of note for this clone: Its antigen is undetermined.

Trimming took 1 base from V and 3 from J, leaving 13 bases between them. The CDR3 loop spans 15 amino acids. Germline V gene lookup returns CDR1 SGHTA and CDR2 FQGNSA. The specimen sequenced was PBMCs. This receptor was taken from a man between 18 and 35 years old in good health and CMV-seronegative. The chain couples TRBV7-2 to TRBJ2-7; a weak D match, TRBD1 (6 bases). The CDR3 bases are TGTGCCAGCAGCTTAGATGGGGGCAGCGTCTACGAGCAGTACTTC. Its protein product is CASSLDGGSVYEQYF.